The subject of this entry is one TCR beta chain. Its antigen is currently not known. Nothing much larger sits one base from this clone, and base qualities are not available. The germline V gene gives CDR1 as KGHDR and CDR2 as SFDVKD. V was cut back by 9 bases and J by 4 bases, leaving a gap of 14 bases between them. The CDR3 measures 13 amino acids from cysteine to phenylalanine. Only the CDR3 part of the read is kept: 39 bases, read in frame from the first base. The CDR3 regions of human TCRbeta chains were analyzed by immunosequencing. As for the authors' bioinformatics: Repertoire TCRs were matched against a reference library of SARS-CoV-2-specific TCRs generated with the MIRA antigen-specificity platform. Breadth meant the fraction of unique TCRs that were SARS-CoV-2-associated, whereas depth meant the fraction of total T cells that were SARS-CoV-2-associated. Using the MIRA data, each spike-specific TCR was mapped to the spike region that the TCR reacts to and placed in a CD4 or CD8 class. Log10-transformed breadth and depth values were compared by one-way ANOVA with Sidak's multiple comparisons tests. As stored in TCRdb, this immuneACCESS dataset retains in-frame rearrangements with V and J assigned. A fraction of the clones does not appear; measured against another copy, unresolved V genes explain less than half of the discrepancy, and the remainder lacks a known reason. The DNA was the basis for D and trimming; V, J and clone size are from that table. Across this sample there are roughly 160,000 clones, with roughly 92% seen only once. More than 1.5% of the sample rests with the top ten.

Per the publication, the time point label means: baseline before first vaccination. Vaccinee samples were obtained from the UK trials COV001 and COV002, which included a single-blind randomized controlled phase 2/3 trial of AZD1222 (ChAdOx1 nCoV-19) in healthy adults. For TCRbeta chain sequencing, PBMC samples from trial participants were taken at day 0 and at day 28 after the second dose. The data were obtained in a study of T cell responses to AZD1222 COVID-19 vaccine (dated by TCRdb to about 2021). About the full investigation: AZD1222 recipients whose second dose came at about 4 weeks and those whose second dose came at about 12 weeks were combined into one group, since spike-specific TCR depth and breadth did not differ between the two schedules. TCR sequencing covered some 240 trial participants: approximately 200 given two doses of AZD1222 and 26 given two doses of MenACWY control vaccine. Enrollment into the trials was organized by age into subgroups of 18-55, 56-69 and 70-plus years, and those subgroups contained roughly 140, 27 and 60 TCR-sequenced participants, respectively.

Overall study results and their limits: Reportedly, almost half of the unique spike-specific TCRs recognized epitopes lying outside the regions that are mutated in the B.1.351 and B.1.1.7 variants. Because no day 14 peak-response samples were available, the repertoires could be characterized only after the peak T cell response. Conclusions about previously exposed vaccinees were limited because only a handful of AZD1222 recipients were SARS-CoV-2 seropositive at baseline. The vaccine-associated CD4 TCRs covered the entire spike protein, and the dominant responses fell in regions 160-218 and 743-854. The 56-69-year group was small, and its depth increase did not reach significance, likely because of low power. Participants were mostly white British, with more females than males. The authors suggested clonal diversity may have been underestimated. After two AZD1222 doses, spike-specific TCR breadth and depth were significantly higher than at day 0 and than in MenACWY recipients.

Sequencing was performed on peripheral blood, taken on day 0 of AZD1222 vaccination. The clonotype comes from an adult in good health. The V and J segments used are TRBV24-1 and TRBJ1-2; the D region possibly corresponds to TRBD1 (5 bases align). DNA sequence: TGTGCCACCGGGGACCGCTCCTCCTATGGCTACACCTTC. Its translation reads: CATGDRSSYGYTF.